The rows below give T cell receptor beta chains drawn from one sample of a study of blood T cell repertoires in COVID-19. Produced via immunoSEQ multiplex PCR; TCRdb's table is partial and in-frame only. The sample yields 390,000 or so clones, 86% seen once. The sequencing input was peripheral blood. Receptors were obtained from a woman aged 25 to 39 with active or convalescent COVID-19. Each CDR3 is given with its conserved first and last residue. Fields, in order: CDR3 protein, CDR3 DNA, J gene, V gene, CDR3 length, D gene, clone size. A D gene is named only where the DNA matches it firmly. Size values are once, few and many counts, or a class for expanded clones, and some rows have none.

CDR3aa: CAWSGQGAQPQHF
CDR3nt: TGTGCCTGGAGTGGACAGGGTGCTCAGCCCCAGCATTTT
j_gene: TRBJ1-5
v_gene: TRBV30
len: 13
d_gene: TRBD1
abundance: .

CDR3aa: CASSLPGLANNEQFF
CDR3nt: TGTGCCAGCAGCTTACCGGGACTAGCGAACAATGAGCAGTTCTTC
j_gene: TRBJ2-1
v_gene: TRBV7-2
len: 15
d_gene: TRBD2
abundance: .

CDR3aa: CASSLLAGGFYTF
CDR3nt: TGTGCCAGCAGTTTACTGGCAGGAGGGTTCTACACCTTC
j_gene: TRBJ1-2
v_gene: TRBV28
len: 13
d_gene: .
abundance: .

CDR3aa: CASSPDRGLLNTEAFF
CDR3nt: TGCGCCAGCAGCCCAGACAGGGGGCTATTGAACACTGAAGCTTTCTTT
j_gene: TRBJ1-1
v_gene: TRBV4-1
len: 16
d_gene: TRBD1
abundance: once

CDR3aa: CASSERATGMGGYGYTF
CDR3nt: TGTGCCAGCAGTGAACGGGCCACAGGCATGGGGGGCTATGGCTACACCTTC
j_gene: TRBJ1-2
v_gene: TRBV6-1
len: 17
d_gene: .
abundance: .

CDR3aa: CASSQDRTGWTYEQYF
CDR3nt: TGCGCCAGCAGCCAAGATAGGACTGGTTGGACCTACGAGCAGTACTTC
j_gene: TRBJ2-7
v_gene: TRBV4-1
len: 16
d_gene: .
abundance: few

CDR3aa: CASSRWGQGDSPLHF
CDR3nt: TGTGCCAGCAGCCGTTGGGGACAGGGAGACTCACCCCTCCACTTT
j_gene: TRBJ1-6
v_gene: TRBV2
len: 15
d_gene: TRBD1
abundance: .

CDR3aa: CASSQEGSRNSGYTF
CDR3nt: TGCGCCAGCAGCCAAGAAGGGAGCCGAAACTCTGGCTACACCTTC
j_gene: TRBJ1-2
v_gene: TRBV4-1
len: 15
d_gene: .
abundance: .

CDR3aa: CATSRVASSGNTIYF
CDR3nt: TGTGCCACCAGCAGAGTTGCCAGCTCTGGAAACACCATATATTTT
j_gene: TRBJ1-3
v_gene: TRBV15
len: 15
d_gene: .
abundance: .

CDR3aa: CASRMSGGIGEAFF
CDR3nt: TGTGCCAGCAGAATGTCGGGGGGCATTGGTGAAGCTTTCTTT
j_gene: TRBJ1-1
v_gene: TRBV5-6
len: 14
d_gene: .
abundance: .

CDR3aa: CASSPQRSGNTIYF
CDR3nt: TGTGCCAGCAGTCCTCAGCGCTCTGGAAACACCATATATTTT
j_gene: TRBJ1-3
v_gene: TRBV28
len: 14
d_gene: .
abundance: .

CDR3aa: CSASDGGNTEAFF
CDR3nt: TGCAGTGCTAGTGATGGCGGGAACACTGAAGCTTTCTTT
j_gene: TRBJ1-1
v_gene: TRBV20-1
len: 13
d_gene: .
abundance: .

CDR3aa: CASSLGGRDNEQFF
CDR3nt: TGTGCCAGCAGCTTGGGAGGGCGCGACAATGAGCAGTTCTTC
j_gene: TRBJ2-1
v_gene: TRBV5-6
len: 14
d_gene: .
abundance: .

CDR3aa: CAITDGSGYNEQFF
CDR3nt: TGTGCCATCACGGACGGGAGCGGCTACAATGAGCAGTTCTTC
j_gene: TRBJ2-1
v_gene: TRBV10-3
len: 14
d_gene: .
abundance: .

CDR3aa: CASTTLPPYEQYF
CDR3nt: TGTGCCAGCACAACATTGCCCCCCTACGAGCAGTACTTC
j_gene: TRBJ2-7
v_gene: TRBV5-6
len: 13
d_gene: .
abundance: .

CDR3aa: CASGAGGSYNEQFF
CDR3nt: TGTGCCAGCGGAGCGGGAGGAAGCTACAATGAGCAGTTCTTC
j_gene: TRBJ2-1
v_gene: TRBV2
len: 14
d_gene: TRBD2
abundance: .